The source of this T cell receptor beta chain is a study of cytomegalovirus exposure and HLA in healthy donors (dated by TCRdb to 2015 to 2018). A note on the overall study: An earlier analysis of under 600 of the donors reported 250 to 300 Gb of sequence data and 117 million unique TCR beta sequences from 150 million to 200 million T cells. Donor age, sex, ethnicity and CMV serostatus were compiled together with the repertoire data. In a later analysis, previously published TCR beta repertoires from about 640 donors were re-analyzed and high-resolution HLA genotyping was added so that TCR occurrence patterns could be studied. All discovery cohort repertoires had been generated on a single sequencing platform. Both class I and class II loci were covered by HLA typing, at four-digit resolution. The number of donors typed differed by locus, with roughly 629-640 for A, B, C, DRB1 and DQB1, 522 for DQA1, 600 to 610 for DPA1, and some 450 for DPB1. To predict cytomegalovirus infection status, the study combined high-throughput TCR immunosequencing, statistical association of individual TCRs with disease status, and machine learning. Among 398 genotyped donors of the cohort, an average of around 240,000 unique TCR beta nucleotide sequences were sequenced per donor, approximately 20% of them non-productive. The study aimed to test whether cataloging public T cell receptors could reveal signatures of past pathogen exposure. Besides the first cohort of under 700 subjects, a separate validation cohort made up of over a hundred different subjects was used. To decide whether each TCR beta V gene segment behaved as functional or pseudogenic, an earlier analysis of several hundred of the donors relied on high-throughput TCR beta sequencing. Because of strong linkage in the cohort, 4 to 6 DR-DQ haplotypes were treated as single units for association and clustering. An early release covering around 630 HLA-typed donors comprised about 300 gigabases of sequencing data and some 79 million unique TCR sequences. Rather than drawing on any new phenotypic data, the later analysis identified candidate immune exposures from TCR beta sequences and the way those sequences occurred across donors. Of the approximately 370 genotyped donors, 75% to 85% were placed in the genetic ancestry cluster associated with self-reported Caucasian donors. The study used immunosequencing to profile the T cell repertoires of approximately 650 subjects and linked those repertoires to cytomegalovirus serostatus. Genome-wide SNP genotypes for about 55% of the roughly 670 donors were used in a later genetic analysis, which treated that subset as a discovery cohort.

In regard to this clone: Its recognized antigen is unknown. Base-call qualities are not available, and no considerably larger clone is one nucleotide away.

General study outcomes and caveats: The cohort was sequenced for TCR beta chains only, and without alpha or paired-chain data the features that could be detected were limited. In a later analysis, HLA-associated TCR beta chains were found to be more clonally expanded and to have lower generation probabilities than equally common non-associated chains. Several of the top co-occurrence clusters appeared to be linked to parvovirus B19, influenza, CMV and Epstein-Barr virus, according to a later analysis. In a later analysis, the rate of TCR association differed among HLA loci, with DRB1 alleles having the most associated TCRs and HLA-C alleles having the fewest. Broadly in line with IMGT annotations, most TCR beta V segments showed up in productive rearrangements about 87% or about 30% of the time in an earlier analysis of a few hundred of the donors. Specific HLA alleles were associated with around 18,000 TCR beta sequences at a false discovery rate of 0.05 in a later analysis. A few of the identified cytomegalovirus-associated TCR beta chains were confirmed in vitro to be specific for cytomegalovirus antigens. CMV serostatus was the only immune exposure information available for the cohort. A later genetic analysis associated a missense DCLRE1C variant with V-gene and J-gene trimming of TCR beta chains, and an independent cohort replicated the association. Across donors, most TCR sequences were observed very rarely, whereas some public TCRs were present in many individuals. When HLA alleles, especially DR and DQ, strongly co-occurred, TCR associations were difficult to assign to individual alleles. According to the authors, the approach could potentially be generalized to other disease states and immunological phenotypes. Roughly uniform sequencing depth across donors was assumed in presence/absence analyses, although this assumption may not hold. A further reported finding was that TCR beta sequences accurately predicted the HLA-A and HLA-B alleles for most subjects in the first cohort. Because the 87-base-pair reads could not distinguish some IMGT-functional V segments, including TRBV6-2 and TRBV6-3, those segments were excluded. A later genetic analysis reported fewer N-insertions in productive TCRs among donors in an Asian-associated ancestry cluster than the roughly 650-donor mean. Most CMV-associated TCR beta chains appeared to be HLA-restricted in a later analysis, and the HLA associations seemed to be driven largely by CMV exposure. Correlated functional status among segregating V segments might be attributable to linkage disequilibrium, but an unknown experimental factor could not be ruled out. Because some donors lacked HLA typing at each locus, the association tests relied only on the typed subset. The study gave a list of roughly 150 TCR beta chains associated with cytomegalovirus. Because counts were too low, 15 to 20 rarely observed V segments, including chromosome 9 orphons, were left out of the earlier analysis of a few hundred of the donors. The classifier was reported to diagnose cytomegalovirus status with high specificity and sensitivity in both the original cohort and the validation cohort. A cluster of highly shared sequence variants was judged likely to represent a technical artifact of the sequencing pipeline.

The library relied on the immunoSEQ multiplex PCR assay. A mixture of 60 forward primers for TCR Vbeta segments and 13 reverse primers for TCR Jbeta segments was used in the multiplex PCR. The CDR3 region of rearranged TCR beta genes was amplified from genomic DNA by a multiplex PCR assay. The amplified TCR beta libraries were sequenced on the Illumina HiSeq System as 87-base-pair reads. The authors' pipeline ran thus. Across the roughly 670 repertoires, a later analysis counted approximately 75 million unique TCR beta chains, roughly 11 million of which were shared by at least two donors. To remove PCR and sequencing errors, raw reads were error-corrected and collapsed into unique sequences using a nearest-neighbor algorithm that merged closely related sequences. To assign V, D and J gene segments, CDR3 sequences were aligned to IMGT reference sequences. Each retained sequence needed at least a six-nucleotide match to both a V gene segment and a J gene segment. Rearrangements were called productive when the CDR3 lacked stop codons and stayed in frame with V and J; all others were non-productive. Following IMGT convention, CDR3 was defined as the stretch from the second conserved V-encoded cysteine to the conserved J-encoded phenylalanine. The earlier analysis of about 500 of the donors excluded sequences that lacked an unambiguous match to a single V gene segment. In an earlier analysis of roughly 600 of the donors, a V segment was called functional when productive rearrangements were above 56.7%, and segregating when the standard deviation between donors exceeded 5%. A statistical classification framework was built to diagnose cytomegalovirus status from the catalog of TCR beta chain sequences. In a later analysis, V and J genes were assigned by comparing TCR nucleotide sequences against IMGT/GENE-DB human TR gene sequences. A later analysis assigned CDR3 sequences and most-parsimonious VDJ recombination scenarios with the TCRdist pipeline. A later analysis defined each TCR beta chain by its CDR3 amino acid sequence plus V-gene family, and excluded reads lacking a unique V-gene family. A later analysis removed 592 highly shared, low-generation-probability nucleotide sequences to deal with suspected cross-contamination and a sequencing artifact. A later analysis calculated a clonal expansion index for each public chain from normalized within-repertoire ranks of inferred template counts. In a later analysis, generation probabilities were computed with a VDJ recombination model fitted to out-of-frame rearrangements, and the resulting probabilities were checked against IGoR. A later analysis scored TCR-TCR, TCR-HLA and TCR-CMV co-occurrence with hypergeometric tests, applying a repertoire-size bias correction to TCR pairs. False discovery rates were estimated in a later analysis by permuting HLA or CMV assignments 20 times. In a later analysis, co-occurring TCRs were grouped with DBSCAN, and TCRdist sequence similarity was added when clustering was performed within HLA-allele-positive subsets. Co-occurrence clustering excluded repertoires with fewer than 30,000 or more than 120,000 public chains, plus five with anomalous nucleotide sharing. In its TCRdb copy, this immuneACCESS table keeps in-frame sequences only and misses some clones. Where compared with another copy, unresolved V genes explain less than half of these, and the others have no known cause. V and J calls and clone size are those listed in that table; D and trimming were worked out from the DNA. The sample contains 150,000 to 200,000 clones, roughly 79% of them found a single time. Of the sample, 6.3% falls within the top ten clones.

From the germline V gene (reference sequence), CDR1 is LNHDA and CDR2 is SQIVND. Deletion took 2 bases off V and 4 bases off J, with a span of 14 bases between the germline ends. Including cysteine and phenylalanine, the CDR3 has 15 amino acids. The retained sequence is limited to the CDR3, 45 bases, with the frame set at the first base. The cohort consisted of 650 to 700 healthy bone marrow donors. At the time of sampling, all cohort members were nominally healthy, though unrecorded immune exposures were likely present. The donor was CMV seropositive and was included in the group of 270 or so seropositive cohort members. Every donor gave a peripheral blood sample, and the peripheral blood mononuclear cells from that sample were used for TCR beta sequencing. Genomic DNA extraction from the blood cell samples was performed with the Qiagen DNeasy Blood Extraction Kit.

The clonotype was recovered from a man between 35 and 55 years old in good health and CMV-seropositive. Input material: PBMCs. This chain joins TRBV19 to TRBJ1-1; TRBD1 is perhaps the D gene, given 6 matching bases. This receptor carries the CDR3 CASSIRQTGATEAFF. The sequenced DNA: TGTGCCAGTAGTATACGCCAGACAGGTGCCACTGAAGCTTTCTTT.